This T cell receptor (beta chain) was observed in a study of HIV-infected patients and healthy controls. All unsorted peripheral T cells were captured because whole blood was used without fractionation. This CDR3 spans 16 amino acids. Germline CDR1 reads MNHEY; CDR2 reads SMNVEV (reference sequence). Trimming removed 1 base from V and 0 bases from J, with 7 bases in between. cDNA was made from approximately 0.55 ug RNA using alpha and beta constant primers. Separate chain-specific third strand synthesis with multiplexing indices produced the alpha and beta libraries. TCRdb re-called the 5' RACE reads through MiXCR, storing one row per CDR3 protein. The sample yields under 6,500 distinct CDR3 sequences, roughly a quarter seen once. This clonotype is categorized as medium-sized.

The specimen comprised blood, sampled before antiretroviral therapy. The chain uses TRBV27 and TRBJ2-6; the D gene is possibly TRBD2 (6 bases). This clonotype was sampled from an adult with HIV infection. CDR3 in amino acids: CASSLYGSSGANVLTF. CDR3 in DNA: TGTGCCAGCAGTTTATACGGGAGCTCTGGGGCCAACGTCCTGACTTTC.